One and the same sample provided the 6 T cell receptor beta chains below, sequenced in a study of beta chain features in type 1 diabetes. Study-wide points: For Type 1 diabetes patients, all four CD4+ subsets carried TCRB CDR3s that were moderately but significantly shorter.

For these TCRs, the target antigens are not known. Expressed TCRB transcripts were sequenced because the entire RNA isolate underwent reverse transcription. This table comes from immunoSEQ multiplex PCR, and its TCRdb copy is limited to in-frame clones, with some not included. The sample yields tens of thousands of clones, approximately 62% seen once. Sequencing was done on a sample of Tregs from blood. These receptors all stem from a man under 40 with type 1 diabetes. Some clones in this sample may be carry-over from other donors' samples.

Only one count was recorded for this clone. This chain uses TRBV7-2 with TRBJ2-7; TRBD2 matches 11 bases. The ends lost 5 bases at V and 4 bases at J; junction bases unmatched: 7. CDR3 length equals 15 residues. CDR1 SGHTA and CDR2 FQGNSA come from the germline V gene. In DNA, the CDR3 is TGTGCCAGCAGCCCTCTAGCGGGGGGTCGGTACGAGCAGTACTTC. Amino acids: CASSPLAGGRYEQYF.

The CDR3 loop is CASSPRIGLTYTEAFF. For the CDR3, the DNA is TGTGCCAGCAGCCCCCGTATAGGACTTACGTACACTGAAGCTTTCTTT. This sequence joins TRBV5-5 and TRBJ1-1; no clear D. With 4 bases removed from V and 3 bases from J, the gap between germline ends came to 19 bases. The CDR3 runs 16 residues. Germline V gene lookup returns CDR1 SGHKS and CDR2 YYEKEE (reference sequence).

V is TRBV29-1 and J is TRBJ2-7; D might be TRBD1 (7 bases). CDR1 is SQVTM and CDR2 is ANQGSEA in the germline V gene. Trimming stripped 5 bases from V and 4 bases from J, with 21 bases between. The CDR3 loop spans 15 amino acids. The CDR3 sequence: CSVSPRGQGVYEQYF. CDR3 DNA sequence: TGCAGCGTTTCCCCCCGGGGGCAGGGGGTTTACGAGCAGTACTTC.

This clone turned up a few times. This chain links TRBV29-1 with TRBJ2-3; D possibly corresponds to TRBD1 (5 bases). V was trimmed by 6 bases and J by 8 bases, leaving 15 bases between them. In germline, CDR1 is SQVTM, CDR2 ANQGSEA. The CDR3 totals 12 residues. The CDR3 loop is CSVPRRVGTQYF. The CDR3 DNA reads TGCAGCGTGCCGCGCAGGGTGGGTACGCAGTATTTT.

This clone has only one observation. The rearrangement uses TRBV6-1 and TRBJ2-1; D uncertain. The CDR3 is 12 residues long. V was cut by 4 bases and J by 3 bases, with 4 bases left in between. CDR1 is MNHNS and CDR2 is SASEGT in the germline V gene. CDR3 protein: CASSAIYNEQFF. CDR3 bases: TGTGCCAGCAGTGCCATCTACAATGAGCAGTTCTTC.

The chain joins TRBV5-4 to TRBJ1-1, with 7 bases fitting TRBD1. Germline lookup yields CDR1 SGHNT and CDR2 YYREEE (reference sequence). Unmatched junction bases numbered 7, after V lost 4 bases and J lost 4 bases. This CDR3 comprises 14 residues. The CDR3 spells CASSTTGASTEAFF. CDR3 DNA: TGTGCCAGCAGCACAACAGGGGCGAGCACTGAAGCTTTCTTT.